This is a list of T cell receptor beta chains from one sample in a study of T cell changes during pregnancy in multiple sclerosis. The data were produced by immunoSEQ multiplex PCR, yet TCRdb's version contains in-frame clones alone and is incomplete. The sample records tens of thousands of clones, over 90% being singletons. The material was CD4+ T cells from peripheral blood mononuclear cells, obtained in the third trimester of pregnancy. These TCRs come from a female donor with multiple sclerosis, enrolled in a pregnancy study. The CDR3 runs from the conserved cysteine through the conserved F or W. Each record gives: CDR3 DNA, CDR3 protein, D gene, CDR3 length, V gene, J gene, clone size. The D gene is left open where the match is weak. The listing skips clone size in some rows; elsewhere it reads once, few, many or a size class.

cdr3_nt: TGTGCCAGCAGAAGGGCCGGGGTGAATCAGCCCCAGCATTTT
cdr3_aa: CASRRAGVNQPQHF
d_call: .
cdr3_length: 14
v_call: TRBV6-5
j_call: TRBJ1-5
clone_size: .

cdr3_nt: TGTGCCAGCAGCTTAGGGACAGGCGCAGATACGCAGTATTTT
cdr3_aa: CASSLGTGADTQYF
d_call: TRBD1
cdr3_length: 14
v_call: TRBV7-2
j_call: TRBJ2-3
clone_size: .

cdr3_nt: TGTGCCAGCAGCTTGGGTCGGGGGGCGGGCACTGAAGCTTTCTTT
cdr3_aa: CASSLGRGAGTEAFF
d_call: .
cdr3_length: 15
v_call: TRBV5-4
j_call: TRBJ1-1
clone_size: once

cdr3_nt: TGTGCCAGCAGCTTGGCACAGTACAATTCACCCCTCCACTTT
cdr3_aa: CASSLAQYNSPLHF
d_call: .
cdr3_length: 14
v_call: TRBV5-4
j_call: TRBJ1-6
clone_size: .

cdr3_nt: TGTGCCAGCAGCCAAGATCCTGCGACAGGGAGCCAGCCCCAGCATTTT
cdr3_aa: CASSQDPATGSQPQHF
d_call: TRBD1
cdr3_length: 16
v_call: TRBV4-2
j_call: TRBJ1-5
clone_size: .

cdr3_nt: TGTGCCAGTGCTCCGGGACAGGGGGTTGGGCAGTACTTC
cdr3_aa: CASAPGQGVGQYF
d_call: TRBD1
cdr3_length: 13
v_call: TRBV19
j_call: TRBJ2-7
clone_size: .

cdr3_nt: TGTGCCATCAGGACGACAGGGAACTACGAGCAGTACTTC
cdr3_aa: CAIRTTGNYEQYF
d_call: TRBD1
cdr3_length: 13
v_call: TRBV10-3
j_call: TRBJ2-7
clone_size: .

cdr3_nt: TGCGCCAGCAGTGAGTCCGCCAGGGGGTCCAAATACAATGAGCAGTTCTTC
cdr3_aa: CASSESARGSKYNEQFF
d_call: TRBD1
cdr3_length: 17
v_call: TRBV10-1
j_call: TRBJ2-1
clone_size: .

cdr3_nt: TGTGCCAGTAGTACAGGGTTAGGCCAGCCCCAGCATTTT
cdr3_aa: CASSTGLGQPQHF
d_call: .
cdr3_length: 13
v_call: TRBV19
j_call: TRBJ1-5
clone_size: .

cdr3_nt: TGCGCCAGCAGCCAAGTAGGGACACAGGCGGAGACCCAGTACTTC
cdr3_aa: CASSQVGTQAETQYF
d_call: .
cdr3_length: 15
v_call: TRBV4-1
j_call: TRBJ2-5
clone_size: .

cdr3_nt: TGTGCCAGCACCACTCACGAGCGGGGGAATGAGCAGTTCTTC
cdr3_aa: CASTTHERGNEQFF
d_call: TRBD2
cdr3_length: 14
v_call: TRBV6-1
j_call: TRBJ2-1
clone_size: .

cdr3_nt: TGTGCCAGCAGCTTGGAAATTAACAATGAGCAGTTCTTC
cdr3_aa: CASSLEINNEQFF
d_call: .
cdr3_length: 13
v_call: TRBV5-8
j_call: TRBJ2-1
clone_size: .

cdr3_nt: TGCGCCAGCAGCTTAGCAGGGCTTAGCACAGATACGCAGTATTTT
cdr3_aa: CASSLAGLSTDTQYF
d_call: .
cdr3_length: 15
v_call: TRBV5-1
j_call: TRBJ2-3
clone_size: .

cdr3_nt: TGTGCCTGGGGGACTACCTCCTACGAGCAGTACTTC
cdr3_aa: CAWGTTSYEQYF
d_call: TRBD2
cdr3_length: 12
v_call: TRBV30
j_call: TRBJ2-7
clone_size: .

cdr3_nt: TGTGCCAGCAGTTTATCGGGGGGGCTCACCGGGGAGCTGTTTTTT
cdr3_aa: CASSLSGGLTGELFF
d_call: .
cdr3_length: 15
v_call: TRBV27
j_call: TRBJ2-2
clone_size: .

cdr3_nt: TGCGCCAGCAGCTTGCCCCCCGACAGACGCGATACTGGGGCCAACGTCCTGACTTTC
cdr3_aa: CASSLPPDRRDTGANVLTF
d_call: .
cdr3_length: 19
v_call: TRBV5-1
j_call: TRBJ2-6
clone_size: once

cdr3_nt: TGTGCCAGCAGTGAAAAGCGGGGGGACACTGAAGCTTTCTTT
cdr3_aa: CASSEKRGDTEAFF
d_call: .
cdr3_length: 14
v_call: TRBV2
j_call: TRBJ1-1
clone_size: .

cdr3_nt: TGTGCCAGCACGCTCTCAACGGACAGCTACGAGCAGTACTTC
cdr3_aa: CASTLSTDSYEQYF
d_call: .
cdr3_length: 14
v_call: TRBV7-6
j_call: TRBJ2-7
clone_size: .

cdr3_nt: TGCGCCAGCAGCCAACCGGGACAGATATACGAGCAGTACTTC
cdr3_aa: CASSQPGQIYEQYF
d_call: TRBD1
cdr3_length: 14
v_call: TRBV4-1
j_call: TRBJ2-7
clone_size: .

cdr3_nt: TGCGCCAGCAGCCCTCCGGGACACAACTATGGCTACACCTTC
cdr3_aa: CASSPPGHNYGYTF
d_call: .
cdr3_length: 14
v_call: TRBV5-1
j_call: TRBJ1-2
clone_size: .

cdr3_nt: TGTGCCAGCAGCCCTAGCGGGGGGGCCCATGAGACCCAGTACTTC
cdr3_aa: CASSPSGGAHETQYF
d_call: TRBD2
cdr3_length: 15
v_call: TRBV2
j_call: TRBJ2-5
clone_size: .

cdr3_nt: TGTGCCAGCAGGGCCGGGAGAAAAAAGACGAATGAGCAGTTCTTC
cdr3_aa: CASRAGRKKTNEQFF
d_call: .
cdr3_length: 15
v_call: TRBV2
j_call: TRBJ2-1
clone_size: .

cdr3_nt: TGCGCCAGCAGCTTGGAAATGGGGGGGGACCCTGAAGCTTTCTTT
cdr3_aa: CASSLEMGGDPEAFF
d_call: .
cdr3_length: 15
v_call: TRBV5-1
j_call: TRBJ1-1
clone_size: .

cdr3_nt: TGTGCCAGCAGTTACTCCCGGGATAATTCACCCCTCCACTTT
cdr3_aa: CASSYSRDNSPLHF
d_call: .
cdr3_length: 14
v_call: TRBV6-5
j_call: TRBJ1-6
clone_size: once

cdr3_nt: TGTGCCTGGAGTCGGGGGGCCACCTACGAGCAGTACTTC
cdr3_aa: CAWSRGATYEQYF
d_call: .
cdr3_length: 13
v_call: TRBV30
j_call: TRBJ2-7
clone_size: .

cdr3_nt: TGTGCCAGCAGCTTAGCCCCTGCTAGCGGGGGGCGAACCTACGAGCAGTACTTC
cdr3_aa: CASSLAPASGGRTYEQYF
d_call: TRBD2
cdr3_length: 18
v_call: TRBV7-6
j_call: TRBJ2-7
clone_size: .

cdr3_nt: TGTGCCAGCAGTGGAACAGGGGCTCAGACTGAAGCTTTCTTT
cdr3_aa: CASSGTGAQTEAFF
d_call: TRBD1
cdr3_length: 14
v_call: TRBV25-1
j_call: TRBJ1-1
clone_size: .

cdr3_nt: TGTGCCAGCAGTTTCCCCCCGGGGGGGGCAAGTTATGGCTACACCTTC
cdr3_aa: CASSFPPGGASYGYTF
d_call: .
cdr3_length: 16
v_call: TRBV28
j_call: TRBJ1-2
clone_size: .

cdr3_nt: TGTGCCTGGAGGGCTAGCCAGGAGACCCAGTACTTC
cdr3_aa: CAWRASQETQYF
d_call: .
cdr3_length: 12
v_call: TRBV30
j_call: TRBJ2-5
clone_size: once

cdr3_nt: TGTGCCAGCAGCTTAGCGAGCGGGGGATACAATGAGCAGTTCTTC
cdr3_aa: CASSLASGGYNEQFF
d_call: TRBD2
cdr3_length: 15
v_call: TRBV11-2
j_call: TRBJ2-1
clone_size: .

cdr3_nt: TGTGCCAGCAGGGGACTAGCGGGGTCCACAGATACGCAGTATTTT
cdr3_aa: CASRGLAGSTDTQYF
d_call: TRBD2
cdr3_length: 15
v_call: TRBV5-4
j_call: TRBJ2-3
clone_size: .

cdr3_nt: TGTGCCAGTAAACGGCAGGGGGAATCACCCCTCCACTTT
cdr3_aa: CASKRQGESPLHF
d_call: TRBD1
cdr3_length: 13
v_call: TRBV19
j_call: TRBJ1-6
clone_size: .

cdr3_nt: TGTGCCATCCGACTAGCGGGGGGGCAAGAGACCCAGTACTTC
cdr3_aa: CAIRLAGGQETQYF
d_call: TRBD2
cdr3_length: 14
v_call: TRBV10-3
j_call: TRBJ2-5
clone_size: .

cdr3_nt: TGTGCCAGCAGCCTTCGACAGGGGCCGTCCTACGAGCAGTACTTC
cdr3_aa: CASSLRQGPSYEQYF
d_call: TRBD1
cdr3_length: 15
v_call: TRBV27
j_call: TRBJ2-7
clone_size: .

cdr3_nt: TGTGCCAGCAGCGTAGAAGGCGGCTCCTACGAGCAGTACTTC
cdr3_aa: CASSVEGGSYEQYF
d_call: .
cdr3_length: 14
v_call: TRBV9
j_call: TRBJ2-7
clone_size: .